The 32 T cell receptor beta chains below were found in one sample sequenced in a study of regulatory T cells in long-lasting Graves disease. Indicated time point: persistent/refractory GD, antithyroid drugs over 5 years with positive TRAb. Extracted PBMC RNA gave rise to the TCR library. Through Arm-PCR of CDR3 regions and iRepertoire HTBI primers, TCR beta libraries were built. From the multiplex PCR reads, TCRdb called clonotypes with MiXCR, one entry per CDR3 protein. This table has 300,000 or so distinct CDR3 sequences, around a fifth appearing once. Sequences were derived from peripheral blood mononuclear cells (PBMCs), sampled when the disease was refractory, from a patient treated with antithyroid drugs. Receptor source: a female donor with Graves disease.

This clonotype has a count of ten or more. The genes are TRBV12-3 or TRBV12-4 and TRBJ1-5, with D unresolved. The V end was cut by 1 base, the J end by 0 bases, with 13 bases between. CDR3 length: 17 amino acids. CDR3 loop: CASSLGTRIYSNQPQHF. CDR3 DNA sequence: TGTGCCAGCAGTTTAGGGACGCGGATTTATAGCAATCAGCCCCAGCATTTT.

This chain's CDR3 is CASSIFGAVGANVLTF. The CDR3 DNA is TGTGCCAGTAGTATTTTTGGGGCAGTTGGGGCCAACGTCCTGACTTTC. The chain joins TRBV19 to TRBJ2-6; maybe TRBD1 (5 bases). This CDR3 region has 16 residues. V was clipped by 3 bases and J by 3 bases, with 12 bases between them. The V gene's germline CDR1 is LNHDA and CDR2 SQIVND (reference sequence).

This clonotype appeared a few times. The CDR3 sequence: CASSRTSGPLSYEQYF. The CDR3 coding sequence is TGCGCCAGCAGCAGAACTAGCGGACCGCTCTCCTACGAGCAGTACTTC. This chain connects TRBV5-1 to TRBJ2-7; the match to TRBD2 covers 8 bases. Germline CDR1 and CDR2: SGHRS and YFSETQ. V lost 4 bases, J lost 0 bases, and 9 bases stayed unmatched. The CDR3 loop spans 16 amino acids.

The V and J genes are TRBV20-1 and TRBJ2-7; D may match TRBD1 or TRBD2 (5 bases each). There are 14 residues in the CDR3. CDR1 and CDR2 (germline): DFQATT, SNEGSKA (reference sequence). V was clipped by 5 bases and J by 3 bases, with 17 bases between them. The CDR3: CSARGRDGFYEQYF. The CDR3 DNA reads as TGCAGTGCTCGGGGAAGGGACGGGTTCTACGAGCAGTACTTC.

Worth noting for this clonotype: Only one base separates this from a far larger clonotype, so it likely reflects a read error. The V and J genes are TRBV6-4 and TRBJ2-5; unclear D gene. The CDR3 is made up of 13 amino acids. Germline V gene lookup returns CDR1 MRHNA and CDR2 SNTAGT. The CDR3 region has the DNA TGTGGCAGCAGGCAAGCCGCTTCGGAGACCCAGTACTTC. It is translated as CGSRQAASETQYF.

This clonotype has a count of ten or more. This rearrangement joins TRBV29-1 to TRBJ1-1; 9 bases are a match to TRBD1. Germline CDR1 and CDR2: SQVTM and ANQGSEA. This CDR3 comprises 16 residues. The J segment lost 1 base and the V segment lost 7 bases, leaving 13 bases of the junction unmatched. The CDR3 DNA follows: TGCAGCGCCGAGGTCCGGGACAGGGAGGGGAACACTGAAGCTTTCTTT. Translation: CSAEVRDREGNTEAFF.

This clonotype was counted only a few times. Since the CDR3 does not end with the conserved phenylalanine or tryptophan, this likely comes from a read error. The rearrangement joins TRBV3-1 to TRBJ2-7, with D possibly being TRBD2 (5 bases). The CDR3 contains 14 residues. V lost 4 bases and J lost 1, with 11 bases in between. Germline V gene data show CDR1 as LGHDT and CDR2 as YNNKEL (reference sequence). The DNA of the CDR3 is TGTGCCAGCAGCCTCCTGACGGGGTCCTACGAGCAGTACCTC. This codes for CASSLLTGSYEQYL.

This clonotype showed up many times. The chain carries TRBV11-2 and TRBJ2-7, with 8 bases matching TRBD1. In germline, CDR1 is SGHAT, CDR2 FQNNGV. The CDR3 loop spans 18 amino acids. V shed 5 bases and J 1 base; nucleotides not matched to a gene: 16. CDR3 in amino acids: CASSPGQGLPIPSYEQYF. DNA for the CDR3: TGTGCCAGCAGCCCTGGACAGGGATTACCAATTCCTTCCTACGAGCAGTACTTC. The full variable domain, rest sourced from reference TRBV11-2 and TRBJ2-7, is EAGVAQSPRYKIIEKRQSVAFWCNPISGHATLYWYQQILGQGPKLLIQFQNNGVVDDSQLPKDRFSAERLKGVDSTLKIQPAKLEDSAVYLCASSPGQGLPIPSYEQYFGPGTRLTVT.

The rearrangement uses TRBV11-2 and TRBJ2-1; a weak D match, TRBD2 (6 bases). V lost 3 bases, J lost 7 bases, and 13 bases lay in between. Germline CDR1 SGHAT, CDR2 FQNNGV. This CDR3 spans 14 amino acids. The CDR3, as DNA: TGTGCCAGCAGCTTGTGGGAGGCATTAAATGAGCAGTTCTTC. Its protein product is CASSLWEALNEQFF.

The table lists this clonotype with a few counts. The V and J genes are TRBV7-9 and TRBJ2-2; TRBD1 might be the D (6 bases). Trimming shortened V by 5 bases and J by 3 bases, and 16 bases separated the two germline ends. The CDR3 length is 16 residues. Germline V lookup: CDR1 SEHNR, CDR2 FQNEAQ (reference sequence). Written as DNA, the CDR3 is TGTGCCAGCAGCGGCGGTCAGGGGCGTTACACCGGGGAGCTGTTTTTT. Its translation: CASSGGQGRYTGELFF.

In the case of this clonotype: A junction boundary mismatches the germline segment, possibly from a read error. The CDR3 sequence is CASSIGPAGTEASF. The CDR3, as DNA: TGTGCCAGTAGTATCGGACCGGCGGGCACTGAAGCTTCCTTT. The chain is built from TRBV19 and TRBJ1-1; no definite D call. Germline CDR1 reads LNHDA; CDR2 reads SQIVND (reference sequence). The CDR3 runs 14 residues.

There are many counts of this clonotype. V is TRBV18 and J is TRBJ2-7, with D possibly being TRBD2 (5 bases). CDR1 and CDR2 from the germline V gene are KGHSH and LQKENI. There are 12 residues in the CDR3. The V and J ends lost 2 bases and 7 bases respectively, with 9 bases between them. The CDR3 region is CASSPIPGEQYF. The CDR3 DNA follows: TGTGCCAGCTCACCAATTCCGGGAGAGCAGTACTTC. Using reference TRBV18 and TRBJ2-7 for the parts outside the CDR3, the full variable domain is NAGVMQNPRHLVRRRGQEARLRCSPMKGHSHVYWYRQLPEEGLKFMVYLQKENIIDESGMPKERFSAEFPKEGPSILRIQQVVRGDSAAYFCASSPIPGEQYFGPGTRLTVT.

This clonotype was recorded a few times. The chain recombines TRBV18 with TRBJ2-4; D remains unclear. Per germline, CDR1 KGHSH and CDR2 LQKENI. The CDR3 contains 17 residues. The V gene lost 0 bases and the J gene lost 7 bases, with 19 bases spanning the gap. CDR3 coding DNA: TGTGCCAGCTCACCACCGCACCCTGGACGGTTAGGGAACATTCAGTACTTC. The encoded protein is CASSPPHPGRLGNIQYF.

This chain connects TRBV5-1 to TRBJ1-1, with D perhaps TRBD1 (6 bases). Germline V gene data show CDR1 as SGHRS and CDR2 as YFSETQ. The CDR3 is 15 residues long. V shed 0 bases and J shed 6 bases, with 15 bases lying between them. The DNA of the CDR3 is TGCGCCAGCAGCTTGGCCGACAGGTTCGTACCTGAAGCTTTCTTT. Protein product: CASSLADRFVPEAFF.

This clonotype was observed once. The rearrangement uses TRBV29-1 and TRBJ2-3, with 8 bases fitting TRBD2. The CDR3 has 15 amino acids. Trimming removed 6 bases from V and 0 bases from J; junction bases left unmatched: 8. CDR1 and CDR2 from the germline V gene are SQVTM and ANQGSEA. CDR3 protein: CSVLNTGGSTDTQYF. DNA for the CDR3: TGCAGCGTCCTCAACACGGGAGGGAGCACAGATACGCAGTATTTT.

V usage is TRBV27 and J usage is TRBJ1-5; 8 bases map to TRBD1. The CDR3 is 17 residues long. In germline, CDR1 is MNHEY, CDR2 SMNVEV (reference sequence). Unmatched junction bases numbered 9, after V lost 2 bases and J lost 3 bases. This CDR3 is CASSLRAGGLNNQPQHF. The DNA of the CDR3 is TGTGCCAGCAGTTTAAGGGCAGGGGGCCTTAACAATCAGCCCCAGCATTTT.

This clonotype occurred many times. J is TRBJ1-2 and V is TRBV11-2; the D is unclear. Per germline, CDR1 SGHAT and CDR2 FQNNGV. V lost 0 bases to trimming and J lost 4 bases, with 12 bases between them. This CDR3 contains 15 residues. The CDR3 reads CASSLDSRLGYGYTF. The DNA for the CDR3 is TGTGCCAGCAGCTTAGACAGCCGACTTGGCTATGGCTACACCTTC.

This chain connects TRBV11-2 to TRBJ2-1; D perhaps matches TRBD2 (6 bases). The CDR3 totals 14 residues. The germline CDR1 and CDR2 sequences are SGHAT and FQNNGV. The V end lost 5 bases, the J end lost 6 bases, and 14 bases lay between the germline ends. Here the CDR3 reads CASSAPAGINEQFF. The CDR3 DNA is TGTGCCAGCAGCGCCCCGGCGGGGATCAATGAGCAGTTCTTC.

The CDR3 sequence: CAWSARRSSGNTIYF. Written as DNA, the CDR3 is TGTGCCTGGAGTGCTAGGCGGAGCTCTGGAAACACCATATATTTT. V gene TRBV30 combines with J gene TRBJ1-3; D is ambiguous. This CDR3 has 15 amino acids. CDR1 GTSNPN and CDR2 SVGIG come from the germline V gene (reference sequence). The V gene lost 1 base and the J gene lost 0 bases, with 10 bases spanning the gap.

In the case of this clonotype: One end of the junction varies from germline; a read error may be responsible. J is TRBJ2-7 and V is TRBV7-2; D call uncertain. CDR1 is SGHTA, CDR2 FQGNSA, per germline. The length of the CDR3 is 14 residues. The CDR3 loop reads CASSLAAASGERYF. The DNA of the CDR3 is TGTGCCAGCAGCTTAGCCGCAGCGTCTGGCGAGCGGTACTTC.

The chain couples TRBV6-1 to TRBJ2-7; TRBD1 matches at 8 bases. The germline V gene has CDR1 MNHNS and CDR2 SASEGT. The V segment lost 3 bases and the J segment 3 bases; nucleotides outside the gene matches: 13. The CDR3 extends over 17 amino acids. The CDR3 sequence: CASSDPLQGEIRYEQYF. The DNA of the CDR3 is TGTGCCAGCAGTGACCCCCTACAGGGGGAAATTCGCTACGAGCAGTACTTC.

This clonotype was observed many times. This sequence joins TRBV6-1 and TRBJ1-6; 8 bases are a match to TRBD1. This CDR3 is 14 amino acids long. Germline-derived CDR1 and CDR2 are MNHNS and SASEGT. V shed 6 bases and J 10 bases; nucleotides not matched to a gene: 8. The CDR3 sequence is CASRRDRSESPLHF. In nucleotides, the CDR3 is TGTGCCAGCAGGCGGGACAGGTCGGAGTCACCCCTCCACTTT.

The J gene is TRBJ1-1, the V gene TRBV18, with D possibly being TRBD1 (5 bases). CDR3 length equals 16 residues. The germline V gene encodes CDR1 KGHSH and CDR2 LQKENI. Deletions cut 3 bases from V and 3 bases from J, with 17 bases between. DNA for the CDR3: TGTGCCAGCTCACCCAGGGAGGAGGGACTGGACACTGAAGCTTTCTTT. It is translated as CASSPREEGLDTEAFF.

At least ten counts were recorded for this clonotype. As DNA, the CDR3 is TGTGCCAGCTCCCTAGGGACAGCGGTAAACACTGAAGCTTTCTTT. Residues: CASSLGTAVNTEAFF. The chain has TRBV28 and TRBJ1-1; 7 bases fit TRBD1. Trimming took 8 bases from V and 2 from J; bases not matched to a gene: 11. The CDR3 has 15 residues. The germline V gene encodes CDR1 MDHEN and CDR2 SYDVKM. The variable domain in full, with the rest retrieved from reference TRBV28 and TRBJ1-1, is DVKVTQSSRYLVKRTGEKVFLECVQDMDHENMFWYRQDPGLGLRLIYFSYDVKMKEKGDIPEGYSVSREKKERFSLILESASTNQTSMYLCASSLGTAVNTEAFFGQGTRLTVV.

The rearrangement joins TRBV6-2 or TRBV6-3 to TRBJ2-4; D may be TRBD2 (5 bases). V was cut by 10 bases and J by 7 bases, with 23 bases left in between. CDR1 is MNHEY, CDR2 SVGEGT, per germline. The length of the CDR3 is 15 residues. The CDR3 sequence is CATTSSAPPGNIQYF. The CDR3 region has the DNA TGTGCCACAACCTCGTCCGCGCCGCCGGGGAACATTCAGTACTTC.

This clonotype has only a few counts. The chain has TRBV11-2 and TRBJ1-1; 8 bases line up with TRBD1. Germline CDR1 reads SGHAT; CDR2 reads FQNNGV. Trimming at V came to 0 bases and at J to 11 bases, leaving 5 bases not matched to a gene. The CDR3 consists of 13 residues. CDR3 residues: CASSLEGRGQAFF. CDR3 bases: TGTGCCAGCAGCTTAGAGGGCAGGGGGCAGGCTTTCTTT.

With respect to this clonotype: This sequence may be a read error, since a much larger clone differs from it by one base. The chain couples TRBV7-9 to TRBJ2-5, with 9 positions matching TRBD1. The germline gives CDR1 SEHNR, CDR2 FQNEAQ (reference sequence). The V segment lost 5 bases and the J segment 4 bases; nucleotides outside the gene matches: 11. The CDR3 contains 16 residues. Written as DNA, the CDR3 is TGTGCCAGCAGCCTGGGGACAGGGAGGACTTTAGAGACCCAGTACTTC. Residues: CASSLGTGRTLETQYF.

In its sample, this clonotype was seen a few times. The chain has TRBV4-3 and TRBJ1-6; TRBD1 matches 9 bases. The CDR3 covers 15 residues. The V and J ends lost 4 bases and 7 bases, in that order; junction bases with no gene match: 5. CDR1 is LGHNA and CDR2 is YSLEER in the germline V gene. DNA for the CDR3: TGCGCCAGCAGCCTCGAAGGACAGGGGAATTCACCCCTCCACTTT. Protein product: CASSLEGQGNSPLHF.

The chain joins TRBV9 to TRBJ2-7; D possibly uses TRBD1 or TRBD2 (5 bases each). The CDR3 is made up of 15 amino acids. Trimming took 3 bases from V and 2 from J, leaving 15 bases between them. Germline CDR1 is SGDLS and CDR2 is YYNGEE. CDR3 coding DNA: TGTGCCAGCAGCGAGGGGACGGATCTTACCTACGAGCAGTACTTC. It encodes CASSEGTDLTYEQYF.

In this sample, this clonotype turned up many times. CDR3 amino acids: CASPPQSGTSGINTHEQYF. In DNA, the CDR3 is TGTGCCAGCCCACCCCAATCCGGGACTAGCGGGATCAACACCCACGAGCAGTACTTC. This chain joins TRBV28 and TRBJ2-7; TRBD2 matches at 13 bases. V shed 8 bases and J 5 bases; nucleotides not matched to a gene: 21. Looked up from germline, CDR1 is MDHEN and CDR2 is SYDVKM. The CDR3 spans 19 residues. The full variable domain, completed using reference TRBV28 and TRBJ2-7, is DVKVTQSSRYLVKRTGEKVFLECVQDMDHENMFWYRQDPGLGLRLIYFSYDVKMKEKGDIPEGYSVSREKKERFSLILESASTNQTSMYLCASPPQSGTSGINTHEQYFGPGTRLTVT.

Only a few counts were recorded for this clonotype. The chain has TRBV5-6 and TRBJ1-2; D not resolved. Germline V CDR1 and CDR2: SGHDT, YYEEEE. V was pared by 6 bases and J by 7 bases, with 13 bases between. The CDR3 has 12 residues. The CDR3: CASTAAGSGYTF. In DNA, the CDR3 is TGTGCCAGCACCGCCGCGGGGAGTGGCTACACCTTC.

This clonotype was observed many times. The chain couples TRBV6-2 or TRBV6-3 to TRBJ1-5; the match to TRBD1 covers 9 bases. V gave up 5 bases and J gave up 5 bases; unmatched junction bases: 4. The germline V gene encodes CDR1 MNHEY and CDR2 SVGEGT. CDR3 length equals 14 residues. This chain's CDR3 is CASSPHRGHQPQHF. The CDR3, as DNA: TGTGCCAGCAGTCCACACAGGGGGCATCAGCCCCAGCATTTT.